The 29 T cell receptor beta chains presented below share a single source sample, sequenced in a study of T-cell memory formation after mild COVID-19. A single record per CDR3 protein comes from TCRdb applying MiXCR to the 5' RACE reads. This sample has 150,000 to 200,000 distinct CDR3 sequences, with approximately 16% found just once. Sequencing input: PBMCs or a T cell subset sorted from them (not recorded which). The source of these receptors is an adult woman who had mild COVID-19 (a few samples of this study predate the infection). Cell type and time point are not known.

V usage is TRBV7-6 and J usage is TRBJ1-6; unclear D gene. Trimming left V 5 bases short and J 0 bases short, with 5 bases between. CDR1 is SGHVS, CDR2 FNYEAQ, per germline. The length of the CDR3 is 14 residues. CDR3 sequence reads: CASSAGSYNSPLHF. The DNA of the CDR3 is TGTGCCAGCAGCGCAGGCTCCTATAATTCACCCCTCCACTTT.

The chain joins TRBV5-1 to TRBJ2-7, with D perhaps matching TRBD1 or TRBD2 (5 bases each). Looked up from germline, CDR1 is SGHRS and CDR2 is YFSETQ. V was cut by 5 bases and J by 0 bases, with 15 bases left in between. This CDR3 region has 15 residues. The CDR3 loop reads CASRPWAGSSYEQYF. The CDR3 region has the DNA TGCGCCAGCAGACCGTGGGCAGGGAGCTCCTACGAGCAGTACTTC.

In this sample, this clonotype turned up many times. CDR3 in DNA: TGTGCCAGTAGCGCAGATACGCAGTATTTT. Encoded protein: CASSADTQYF. The chain carries TRBV7-9 and TRBJ2-3, with a weak D call TRBD2 (5 bases). V gave up 9 bases and J gave up 4 bases, with 5 bases separating them. The CDR3 length is 10 residues. Germline values: CDR1 SEHNR, CDR2 FQNEAQ (reference sequence).

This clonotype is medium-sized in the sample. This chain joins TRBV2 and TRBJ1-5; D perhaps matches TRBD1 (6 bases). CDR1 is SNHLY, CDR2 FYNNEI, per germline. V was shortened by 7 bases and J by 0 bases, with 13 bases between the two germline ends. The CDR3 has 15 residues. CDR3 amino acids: CASTRGQNSNQPQHF. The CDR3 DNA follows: TGTGCCAGCACTAGAGGACAGAATAGCAATCAGCCCCAGCATTTT.

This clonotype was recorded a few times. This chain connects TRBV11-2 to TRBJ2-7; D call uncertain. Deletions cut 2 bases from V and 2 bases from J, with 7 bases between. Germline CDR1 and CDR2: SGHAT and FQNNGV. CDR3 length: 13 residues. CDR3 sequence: CASSLLHTYEQYF. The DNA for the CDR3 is TGTGCCAGCAGCTTACTGCATACCTACGAGCAGTACTTC. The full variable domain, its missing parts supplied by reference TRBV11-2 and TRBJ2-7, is EAGVAQSPRYKIIEKRQSVAFWCNPISGHATLYWYQQILGQGPKLLIQFQNNGVVDDSQLPKDRFSAERLKGVDSTLKIQPAKLEDSAVYLCASSLLHTYEQYFGPGTRLTVT.

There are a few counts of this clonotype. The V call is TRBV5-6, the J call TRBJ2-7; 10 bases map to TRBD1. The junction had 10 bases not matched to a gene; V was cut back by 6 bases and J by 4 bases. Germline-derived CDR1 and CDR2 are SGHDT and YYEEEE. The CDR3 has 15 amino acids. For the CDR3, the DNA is TGTGCCAGCACCCCGCGGGACAGGGGCTTTTACGAGCAGTACTTC. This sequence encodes CASTPRDRGFYEQYF. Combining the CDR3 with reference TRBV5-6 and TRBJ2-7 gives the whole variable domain DAGVTQSPTHLIKTRGQQVTLRCSPKSGHDTVSWYQQALGQGPQFIFQYYEEEERQRGNFPDRFSGHQFPNYSSELNVNALLLGDSALYLCASTPRDRGFYEQYFGPGTRLTVT.

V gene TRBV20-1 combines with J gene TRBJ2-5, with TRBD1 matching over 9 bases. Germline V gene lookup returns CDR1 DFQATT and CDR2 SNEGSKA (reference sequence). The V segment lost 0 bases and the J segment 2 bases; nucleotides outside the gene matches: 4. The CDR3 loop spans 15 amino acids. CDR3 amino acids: CSARDRGTGQETQYF. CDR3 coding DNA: TGCAGTGCTAGAGATCGGGGGACAGGGCAAGAGACCCAGTACTTC.

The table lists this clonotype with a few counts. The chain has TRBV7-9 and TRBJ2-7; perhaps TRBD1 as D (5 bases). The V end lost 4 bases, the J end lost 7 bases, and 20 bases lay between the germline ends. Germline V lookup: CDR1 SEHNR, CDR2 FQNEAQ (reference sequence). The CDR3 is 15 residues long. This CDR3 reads CASSSHGNRGDEQYF. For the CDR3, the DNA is TGTGCCAGCAGCTCTCACGGCAATAGGGGTGATGAGCAGTACTTC. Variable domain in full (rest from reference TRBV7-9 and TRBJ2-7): DTGVSQNPRHKITKRGQNVTFRCDPISEHNRLYWYRQTLGQGPEFLTYFQNEAQLEKSRLLSDRFSAERPKGSFSTLEIQRTEQGDSAMYLCASSSHGNRGDEQYFGPGTRLTVT.

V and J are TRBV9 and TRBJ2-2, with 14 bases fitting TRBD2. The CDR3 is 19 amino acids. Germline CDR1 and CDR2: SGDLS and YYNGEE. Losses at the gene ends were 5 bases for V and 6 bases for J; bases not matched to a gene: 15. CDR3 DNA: TGTGCCAGCAGTGGGACTAGCGGGAGTTTTCCCGGGAGGGCCGGGGAGCTGTTTTTT. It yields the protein CASSGTSGSFPGRAGELFF.

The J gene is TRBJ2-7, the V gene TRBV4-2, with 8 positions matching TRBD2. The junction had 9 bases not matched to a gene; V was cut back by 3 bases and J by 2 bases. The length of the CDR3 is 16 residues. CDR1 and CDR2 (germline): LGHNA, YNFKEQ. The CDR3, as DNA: TGTGCCAGCAGCCAGTCGACCGGGACTAGGGCCTACGAGCAGTACTTC. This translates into CASSQSTGTRAYEQYF.

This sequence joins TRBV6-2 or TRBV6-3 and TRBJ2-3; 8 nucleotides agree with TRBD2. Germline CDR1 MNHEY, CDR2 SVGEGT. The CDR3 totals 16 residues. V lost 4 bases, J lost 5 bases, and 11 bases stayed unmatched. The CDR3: CASSFAGGRTGDTQYF. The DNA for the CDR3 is TGTGCCAGCAGTTTCGCGGGAGGCAGGACGGGAGATACGCAGTATTTT.

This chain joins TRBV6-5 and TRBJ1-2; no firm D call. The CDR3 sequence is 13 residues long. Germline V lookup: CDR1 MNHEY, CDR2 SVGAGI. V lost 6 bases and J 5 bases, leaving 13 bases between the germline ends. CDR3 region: CASSLPGGYGYTF. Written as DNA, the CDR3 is TGTGCCAGCAGCCTCCCCGGAGGATATGGCTACACCTTC.

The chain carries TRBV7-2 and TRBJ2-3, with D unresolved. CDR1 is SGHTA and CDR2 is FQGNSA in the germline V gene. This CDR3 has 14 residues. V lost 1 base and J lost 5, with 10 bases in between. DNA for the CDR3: TGTGCCAGCAGCTTAGACCACAGCGAAGATACGCAGTATTTT. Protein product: CASSLDHSEDTQYF.

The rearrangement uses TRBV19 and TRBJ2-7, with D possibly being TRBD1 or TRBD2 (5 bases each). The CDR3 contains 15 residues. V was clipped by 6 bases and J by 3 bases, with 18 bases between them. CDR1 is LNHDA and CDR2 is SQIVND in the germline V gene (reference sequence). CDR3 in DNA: TGTGCCAGTAGCACCTGGGACGGACCTAACTACGAGCAGTACTTC. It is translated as CASSTWDGPNYEQYF.

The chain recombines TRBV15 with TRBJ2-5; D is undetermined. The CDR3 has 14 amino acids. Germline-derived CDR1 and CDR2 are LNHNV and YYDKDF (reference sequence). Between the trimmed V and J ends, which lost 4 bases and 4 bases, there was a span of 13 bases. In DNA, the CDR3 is TGTGCCACCAGCATAAGGCTAGTCTCAGAGACCCAGTACTTC. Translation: CATSIRLVSETQYF.

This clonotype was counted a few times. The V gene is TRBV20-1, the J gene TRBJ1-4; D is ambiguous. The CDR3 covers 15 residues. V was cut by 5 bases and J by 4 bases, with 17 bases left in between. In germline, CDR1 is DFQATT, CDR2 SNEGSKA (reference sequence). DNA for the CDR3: TGCAGTGCTCAGGAGGGAGTCGGCGGTAATGAAAAACTGTTTTTT. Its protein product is CSAQEGVGGNEKLFF.

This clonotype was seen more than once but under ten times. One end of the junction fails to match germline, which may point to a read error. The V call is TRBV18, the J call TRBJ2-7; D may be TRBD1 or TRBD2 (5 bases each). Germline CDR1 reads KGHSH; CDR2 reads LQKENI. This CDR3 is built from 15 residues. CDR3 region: CASSPNVAGTPKAFF. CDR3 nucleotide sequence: TGTGCCAGCTCACCAAATGTGGCTGGGACGCCAAAGGCTTTCTTC.

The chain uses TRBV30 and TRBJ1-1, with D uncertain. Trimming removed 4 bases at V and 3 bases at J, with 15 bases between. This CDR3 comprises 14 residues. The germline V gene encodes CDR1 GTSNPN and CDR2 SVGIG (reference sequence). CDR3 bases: TGTGCCTGGAAAAAGGGCCCGAGGTACACTGAAGCTTTCTTT. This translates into CAWKKGPRYTEAFF.

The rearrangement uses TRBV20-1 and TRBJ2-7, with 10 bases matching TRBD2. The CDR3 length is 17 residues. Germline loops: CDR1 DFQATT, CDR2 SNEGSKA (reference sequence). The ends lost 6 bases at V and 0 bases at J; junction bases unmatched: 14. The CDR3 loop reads CSAPGSSGGGSSYEQYF. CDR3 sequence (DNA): TGCAGTGCCCCGGGCTCTAGCGGGGGTGGGAGCTCCTACGAGCAGTACTTC.

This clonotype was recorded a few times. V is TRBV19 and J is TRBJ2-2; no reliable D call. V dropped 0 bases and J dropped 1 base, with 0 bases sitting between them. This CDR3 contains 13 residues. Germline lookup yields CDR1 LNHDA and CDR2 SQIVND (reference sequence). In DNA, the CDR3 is TGTGCCAGTAGTATAGAGAACACCGGGGAGCTGTTTTTT. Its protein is CASSIENTGELFF.

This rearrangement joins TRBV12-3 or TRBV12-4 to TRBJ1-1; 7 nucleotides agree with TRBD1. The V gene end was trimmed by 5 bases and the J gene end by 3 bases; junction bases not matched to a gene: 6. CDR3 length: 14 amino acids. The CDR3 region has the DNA TGTGCCAGCAGTAACCGGGACAGATACACTGAAGCTTTCTTT. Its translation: CASSNRDRYTEAFF.

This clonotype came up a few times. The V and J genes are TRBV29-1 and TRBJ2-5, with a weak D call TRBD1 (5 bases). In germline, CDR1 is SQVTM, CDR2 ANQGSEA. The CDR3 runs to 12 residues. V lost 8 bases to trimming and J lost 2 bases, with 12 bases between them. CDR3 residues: CSIQGLQETQYF. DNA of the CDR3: TGCAGCATTCAGGGTTTACAAGAGACCCAGTACTTC.

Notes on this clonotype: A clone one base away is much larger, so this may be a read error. In DNA form, the CDR3 reads TGTGCCAGCAGGGACAGCGGGTACACTGAGCAGTTCTTC. Amino acids: CASRDSGYTEQFF. The chain is built from TRBV12-3 or TRBV12-4 and TRBJ2-1; TRBD1 or TRBD2 may be the D gene (6 bases each). This CDR3 spans 13 amino acids.

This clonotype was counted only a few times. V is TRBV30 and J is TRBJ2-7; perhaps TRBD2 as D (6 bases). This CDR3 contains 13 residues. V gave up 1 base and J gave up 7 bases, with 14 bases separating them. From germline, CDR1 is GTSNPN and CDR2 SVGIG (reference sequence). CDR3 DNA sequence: TGTGCCTGGAGTGGCGGGGTCCTCCGGGAGCAGTACTTC. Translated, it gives CAWSGGVLREQYF. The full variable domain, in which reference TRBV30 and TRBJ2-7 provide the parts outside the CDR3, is SQTIHQWPATLVQPVGSPLSLECTVEGTSNPNLYWYRQAAGRGLQLLFYSVGIGQISSEVPQNLSASRPQDRQFILSSKKLLLSDSGFYLCAWSGGVLREQYFGPGTRLTVT.

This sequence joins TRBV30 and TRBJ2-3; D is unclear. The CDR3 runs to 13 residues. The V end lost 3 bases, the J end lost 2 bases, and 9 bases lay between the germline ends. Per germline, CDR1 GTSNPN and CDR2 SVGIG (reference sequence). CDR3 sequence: CAWSRGYTDTQYF. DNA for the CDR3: TGTGCCTGGAGCCGCGGTTACACAGATACGCAGTATTTT.

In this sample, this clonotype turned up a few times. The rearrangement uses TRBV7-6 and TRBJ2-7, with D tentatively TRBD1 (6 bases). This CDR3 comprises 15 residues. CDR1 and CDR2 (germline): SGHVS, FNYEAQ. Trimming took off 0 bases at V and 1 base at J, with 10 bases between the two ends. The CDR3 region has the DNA TGTGCCAGCAGCTTAGCTTCGACAGGATCCTACGAGCAGTACTTC. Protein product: CASSLASTGSYEQYF.

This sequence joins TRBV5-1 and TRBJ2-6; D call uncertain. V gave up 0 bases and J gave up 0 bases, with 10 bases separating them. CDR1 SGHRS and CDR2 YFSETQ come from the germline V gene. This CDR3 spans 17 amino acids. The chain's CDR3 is CASSLETVSSGANVLTF. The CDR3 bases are TGCGCCAGCAGCTTGGAAACAGTCTCCTCTGGGGCCAACGTCCTGACTTTC.

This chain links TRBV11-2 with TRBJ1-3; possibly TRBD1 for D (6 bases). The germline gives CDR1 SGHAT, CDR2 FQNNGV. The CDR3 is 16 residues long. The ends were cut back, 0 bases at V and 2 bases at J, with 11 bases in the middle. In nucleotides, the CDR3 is TGTGCCAGCAGCTTAGAGCCATGGACAGCTGGAAACACCATATATTTT. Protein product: CASSLEPWTAGNTIYF.

The CDR3 loop is CASSLGLAGGLVEQYF. CDR3 sequence (DNA): TGTGCCAGCAGCCTGGGACTAGCGGGAGGCTTGGTCGAGCAGTACTTC. V and J are TRBV7-2 and TRBJ2-7, with TRBD2 identical over 15 bases. V was clipped by 5 bases and J by 6 bases; unmatched bases: 8. This CDR3 contains 16 residues. Germline V gene lookup returns CDR1 SGHTA and CDR2 FQGNSA. Using reference TRBV7-2 and TRBJ2-7 for the parts outside the CDR3, the full variable domain is GAGVSQSPSNKVTEKGKDVELRCDPISGHTALYWYRQSLGQGLEFLIYFQGNSAPDKSGLPSDRFSAERTGGSVSTLTIQRTQQEDSAVYLCASSLGLAGGLVEQYFGPGTRLTVT.